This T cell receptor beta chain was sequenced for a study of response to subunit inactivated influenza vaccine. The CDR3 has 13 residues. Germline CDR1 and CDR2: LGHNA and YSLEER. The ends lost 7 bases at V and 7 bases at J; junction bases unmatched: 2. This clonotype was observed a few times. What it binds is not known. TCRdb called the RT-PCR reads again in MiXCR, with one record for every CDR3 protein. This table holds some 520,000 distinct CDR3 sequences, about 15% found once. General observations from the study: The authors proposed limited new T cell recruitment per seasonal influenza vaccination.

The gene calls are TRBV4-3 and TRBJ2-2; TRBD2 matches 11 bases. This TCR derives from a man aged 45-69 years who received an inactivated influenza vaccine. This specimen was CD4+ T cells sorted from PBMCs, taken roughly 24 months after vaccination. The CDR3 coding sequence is TGCGCCAGCAACCTAGCGGGAGGCGGGGAGCTGTTTTTT. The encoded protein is CASNLAGGGELFF.